Each of the 23 T cell receptor beta chains below was sequenced from the same sample in a study of blood T cell repertoires in COVID-19. Produced via immunoSEQ multiplex PCR; TCRdb's table is partial and in-frame only. The sample holds 250,000 to 350,000 clones; roughly 88% are singletons and the top ten take around 1%. Sequenced input: peripheral blood. The receptors come from a human donor with COVID-19, enrolled during active disease. The donor label of this sample is uncertain.

This clone was recorded only once. The rearrangement joins TRBV6-6 to TRBJ1-1; 7 bases fit TRBD1. J lost 4 bases, V lost 0 bases, and 2 bases had no gene match. This CDR3 spans 14 amino acids. The germline CDR1 and CDR2 sequences are MNHNY and SVGAGI (reference sequence). DNA for the CDR3: TGTGCCAGCAGTTACTCCGACAGGGCCACTGAAGCTTTCTTT. It specifies CASSYSDRATEAFF.

This chain connects TRBV28 to TRBJ1-2; D remains ambiguous. Germline V CDR1 and CDR2: MDHEN, SYDVKM. V lost 4 bases and J 4 bases, leaving 10 bases between the germline ends. The length of the CDR3 is 13 residues. The CDR3 coding sequence is TGTGCCAGCAGTTCCGAGGTTCCCTATGGCTACACCTTC. As protein: CASSSEVPYGYTF.

The chain is built from TRBV6-6 and TRBJ1-1; D call uncertain. The CDR3 runs to 12 residues. Deletions cut 3 bases from V and 11 bases from J, with 13 bases between. The germline CDR1 and CDR2 sequences are MNHNY and SVGAGI (reference sequence). The CDR3 protein is CASSYEPGSAFF. The CDR3 nucleotides read TGTGCCAGCAGTTATGAGCCGGGTTCGGCTTTCTTT.

This sequence joins TRBV7-9 and TRBJ1-6; TRBD1 matches at 9 bases. The CDR3 has 15 amino acids. CDR1 SEHNR and CDR2 FQNEAQ come from the germline V gene (reference sequence). V shed 1 base and J 7 bases; nucleotides not matched to a gene: 2. The CDR3 sequence: CASSLGTGENSPLHF. The CDR3 DNA follows: TGTGCCAGCAGCTTAGGGACAGGGGAGAATTCACCCCTCCACTTT.

This chain joins TRBV19 and TRBJ2-1, with no clear D. CDR1 and CDR2 (germline): LNHDA, SQIVND (reference sequence). V lost 6 bases, J lost 4 bases, and 7 bases lay in between. This CDR3 spans 12 amino acids. DNA of the CDR3: TGTGCCAGTAGGGCTCGATACAATGAGCAGTTCTTC. Encoded protein: CASRARYNEQFF.

The CDR3 spells CASSLVIVGGSSYNEQFF. The CDR3 DNA sequence: TGTGCCAGCAGCTTAGTCATAGTTGGCGGGAGCTCCTACAATGAGCAGTTCTTC. The chain links TRBV7-6 to TRBJ2-1; TRBD2 matches 7 bases. Germline lookup yields CDR1 SGHVS and CDR2 FNYEAQ. J lost 0 bases, V lost 1 base, and 9 bases had no gene match. This CDR3 comprises 18 residues.

This rearrangement joins TRBV28 to TRBJ1-3; 7 positions match TRBD1. CDR1 is MDHEN, CDR2 SYDVKM, per germline. V shed 8 bases and J 3 bases; nucleotides not matched to a gene: 7. This CDR3 spans 14 amino acids. In DNA, the CDR3 is TGTGCCAGCCGGAATAACAGGGGTGGAAACACCATATATTTT. Its protein product is CASRNNRGGNTIYF.

The gene calls are TRBV5-1 and TRBJ1-1, with 9 bases lining up with TRBD1. Germline CDR1 reads SGHRS; CDR2 reads YFSETQ. The V segment lost 4 bases and the J segment 1 base; nucleotides outside the gene matches: 11. CDR3 size: 17 residues. The CDR3 here is CASSPGQGQRGNTEAFF. CDR3 bases: TGCGCCAGCAGCCCCGGACAGGGGCAGAGGGGGAACACTGAAGCTTTCTTT.

This clone came up a few times. J is TRBJ2-4 and V is TRBV28; 7 positions agree with TRBD2. The V gene's germline CDR1 is MDHEN and CDR2 SYDVKM. This CDR3 is built from 14 residues. With V trimmed by 2 bases and J by 5 bases, 3 bases remained unmatched. As DNA, the CDR3 is TGTGCCAGCAGTTTAGGCGGGAGTCAAAACATTCAGTACTTC. Protein: CASSLGGSQNIQYF.

This chain links TRBV9 with TRBJ1-2; 8 bases align to TRBD1. The CDR3 is made up of 14 amino acids. Looked up from germline, CDR1 is SGDLS and CDR2 is YYNGEE. Trimming removed 4 bases from V and 8 bases from J; junction bases left unmatched: 10. The CDR3 region has the DNA TGTGCCAGCAGCCCGAGGACAGGGATAAGGGGCTACACCTTC. It is translated as CASSPRTGIRGYTF.

The chain joins TRBV29-1 to TRBJ2-6; the D gene is possibly TRBD1 (5 bases). CDR1 SQVTM and CDR2 ANQGSEA come from the germline V gene. V shed 4 bases and J shed 0 bases, with 10 bases lying between them. CDR3 size: 15 residues. DNA of the CDR3: TGCAGCGTTGGAAGGGGTAACTCTGGGGCCAACGTCCTGACTTTC. Protein product: CSVGRGNSGANVLTF. Using reference TRBV29-1 and TRBJ2-6 for the parts outside the CDR3, the full variable domain is SAVISQKPSRDICQRGTSLTIQCQVDSQVTMMFWYRQQPGQSLTLIATANQGSEATYESGFVIDKFPISRPNLTFSTLTVSNMSPEDSSIYLCSVGRGNSGANVLTFGAGSRLTVL.

V usage is TRBV5-4 and J usage is TRBJ2-2, with 9 positions matching TRBD2. Germline V gene data show CDR1 as SGHNT and CDR2 as YYREEE (reference sequence). V trimming: 1 base; J trimming: 2 bases; junction bases outside the gene matches: 6. The CDR3 covers 17 residues. The CDR3 reads CASSLRVAGVNTGELFF. The CDR3 bases are TGTGCCAGCAGCTTGCGGGTAGCGGGAGTAAACACCGGGGAGCTGTTTTTT.

The V and J genes are TRBV3-1 (or the pseudogene TRBV3-2) and TRBJ2-5, with a tentative D call TRBD2 (6 bases). This CDR3 has 14 residues. V lost 7 bases, J lost 1 base, and 13 bases lay in between. Germline-derived CDR1 and CDR2 are LGHDT and YNNKEL (reference sequence). The DNA for the CDR3 is TGTGCCAGCACCCCCCAGGAGGGCCAAGAGACCCAGTACTTC. The encoded protein is CASTPQEGQETQYF.

This clone was seen a single time. The CDR3: CASRNRVAGSSEQFF. CDR3 bases: TGTGCCAGCAGGAATCGGGTAGCGGGATCGAGTGAGCAGTTCTTC. V gene TRBV2 combines with J gene TRBJ2-1; 8 bases match TRBD2. The CDR3 runs 15 residues. With V trimmed by 6 bases and J by 9 bases, 13 bases remained unmatched. In germline, CDR1 is SNHLY, CDR2 FYNNEI.

The chain employs TRBV12-5 and TRBJ2-3; 7 bases match TRBD2. V was pared by 7 bases and J by 3 bases, with 4 bases of the junction left unmatched. This CDR3 is 13 amino acids long. CDR1 and CDR2 from the germline V gene are LGHNT and FRNRAP. In nucleotides, the CDR3 is TGTGCTAGTGCCGGGGGACTAACAGATACGCAGTATTTT. Translating gives CASAGGLTDTQYF.

CDR3 in amino acids: CASSPAGGRARTDTQYF. CDR3 coding DNA: TGTGCCAGCAGCCCCGCGGGCGGGAGGGCGAGAACAGATACGCAGTATTTT. V gene TRBV11-3 combines with J gene TRBJ2-3, with TRBD2 identical over 9 bases. CDR3 length equals 17 residues. Per germline, CDR1 SGHNT and CDR2 YENEEA. V lost 5 bases and J lost 3; bases outside the gene matches: 12. The whole variable domain, filled in from reference TRBV11-3 and TRBJ2-3, reads EAGVVQSPRYKIIEKKQPVAFWCNPISGHNTLYWYLQNLGQGPELLIRYENEEAVDDSQLPKDRFSAERLKGVDSTLKIQPAELGDSAVYLCASSPAGGRARTDTQYFGPGTRLTVL.

This rearrangement joins TRBV6-5 to TRBJ2-1; D call uncertain. V lost 7 bases and J lost 8, with 15 bases in between. The V gene's germline CDR1 is MNHEY and CDR2 SVGAGI. The CDR3 is 13 amino acids. The CDR3 bases are TGTGCCAGCATTCGCCCCCCAAGCGATGAGCAGTTCTTC. Amino acids: CASIRPPSDEQFF.

This clone was picked up one time. The CDR3 DNA reads TGTGCCAGCAGCACCCTCCAGAGGGGGCCACAAGAGACCCAGTACTTC. Translation: CASSTLQRGPQETQYF. The chain employs TRBV9 and TRBJ2-5, with 7 bases that match TRBD1. The junction had 11 bases not matched to a gene; V was cut back by 4 bases and J by 2 bases. Looked up from germline, CDR1 is SGDLS and CDR2 is YYNGEE. The CDR3 spans 16 residues. Complete variable domain (other parts from reference TRBV9 and TRBJ2-5): DSGVTQTPKHLITATGQRVTLRCSPRSGDLSVYWYQQSLDQGLQFLIQYYNGEERAKGNILERFSAQQFPDLHSELNLSSLELGDSALYFCASSTLQRGPQETQYFGPGTRLLVL.

The chain joins TRBV9 to TRBJ1-4; 7 bases match TRBD1. The CDR3 length is 15 residues. V lost 3 bases to trimming and J lost 5 bases; unmatched junction nucleotides: 7. Germline V gene sequence: CDR1 SGDLS, CDR2 YYNGEE. CDR3 nucleotides: TGTGCCAGCAGCGGTTGGGACAGCCCAAATGAAAAACTGTTTTTT. Residues: CASSGWDSPNEKLFF.

The J gene is TRBJ1-2, the V gene TRBV18; 10 bases line up with TRBD1. J gave up 4 bases and V 1 base, and 3 bases lay outside the gene matches. Germline CDR1 is KGHSH and CDR2 is LQKENI. This CDR3 has 15 amino acids. The CDR3 protein is CASSPQTGGGYGYTF. As DNA, the CDR3 is TGTGCCAGCTCACCACAGACAGGGGGCGGCTATGGCTACACCTTC. Combining the CDR3 with reference TRBV18 and TRBJ1-2 gives the whole variable domain NAGVMQNPRHLVRRRGQEARLRCSPMKGHSHVYWYRQLPEEGLKFMVYLQKENIIDESGMPKERFSAEFPKEGPSILRIQQVVRGDSAAYFCASSPQTGGGYGYTFGSGTRLTVV.

The chain recombines TRBV18 with TRBJ2-5; D unclear. V was trimmed by 3 bases and J by 3 bases, leaving 2 bases between them. Looked up from germline, CDR1 is KGHSH and CDR2 is LQKENI. CDR3 size: 11 residues. Written as DNA, the CDR3 is TGTGCCAGCTCACCTAAAGAGACCCAGTACTTC. It yields the protein CASSPKETQYF.

This rearrangement joins TRBV6-6 to TRBJ1-3; D possibly corresponds to TRBD1 (6 bases). CDR1 is MNHNY, CDR2 SVGAGI, per germline (reference sequence). The V end was cut by 5 bases, the J end by 2 bases, with 16 bases between. The CDR3 is 16 residues long. The CDR3 spells CASSLEVGQTGNTIYF. As DNA, the CDR3 is TGTGCCAGCAGTCTAGAAGTAGGACAGACTGGAAACACCATATATTTT.

The rearrangement links TRBV5-4 to TRBJ1-3; no reliable D call. Trimming removed 3 bases from V and 1 base from J, with 17 bases in between. CDR1 is SGHNT, CDR2 YYREEE, per germline (reference sequence). The CDR3 has 17 amino acids. The CDR3 here is CASSSGGKAASGNTIYF. CDR3 nucleotide sequence: TGTGCCAGCAGCTCGGGAGGGAAAGCAGCTTCTGGAAACACCATATATTTT.